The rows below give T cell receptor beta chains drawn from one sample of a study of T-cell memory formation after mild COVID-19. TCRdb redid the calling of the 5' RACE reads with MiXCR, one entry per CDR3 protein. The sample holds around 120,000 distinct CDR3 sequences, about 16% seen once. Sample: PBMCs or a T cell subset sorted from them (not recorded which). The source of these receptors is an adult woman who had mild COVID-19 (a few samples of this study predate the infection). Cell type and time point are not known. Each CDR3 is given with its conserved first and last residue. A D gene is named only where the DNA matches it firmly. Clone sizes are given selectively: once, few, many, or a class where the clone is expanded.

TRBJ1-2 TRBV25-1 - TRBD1 TGTGCCAGCGGAAGGACAGGGGGCTTCGGCTACACCTTC CASGRTGGFGYTF
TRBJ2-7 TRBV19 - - TGTGCCAGTAGTATATTCGGGGACACCTCCTACGAGCAGTACTTC CASSIFGDTSYEQYF
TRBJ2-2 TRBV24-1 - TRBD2 TGTGCCACCAGTGACCCGGGGCAGCGGGGGTACACCGGGGAGCTGTTTTTT CATSDPGQRGYTGELFF
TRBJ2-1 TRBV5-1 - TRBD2 TGCGCCAGCAGCTCGACTCCTAGCGGGGGGGCTAGAGGGCAGTTCTTC CASSSTPSGGARGQFF
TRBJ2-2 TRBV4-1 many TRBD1 TGCGCCAGCACCCACGACAGGGGGCCCGGGGAGCTGTTTTTT CASTHDRGPGELFF
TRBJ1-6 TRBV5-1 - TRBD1 TGCGCCAGCAGGGCGGGACAGGGGGATTCACCCCTCCACTTT CASRAGQGDSPLHF
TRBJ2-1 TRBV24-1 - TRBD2 TGTGCCACCAGTGGGGGGGGTCTCAGCTCCTACAATGAGCAGTTCTTC CATSGGGLSSYNEQFF
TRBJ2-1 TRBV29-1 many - TGCAGCGTTGATCGGTCTAGCGACAATGAGCAGTTCTTC CSVDRSSDNEQFF
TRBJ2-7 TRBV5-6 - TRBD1 TGTGCCAGCAGCTCCACTATTTTACGCCGGGACAGGCTCATCGAGCAGTACTTC CASSSTILRRDRLIEQYF
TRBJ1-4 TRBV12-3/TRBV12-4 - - TGTGCCAGCAGACTCCCCGCGACTGAAAAACTGTTTTTT CASRLPATEKLFF
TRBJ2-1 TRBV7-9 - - TGTGCCAGCAGCCCAACGGGGTATGAGCAGTTCTTC CASSPTGYEQFF
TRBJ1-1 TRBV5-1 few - TGCGCCAGCAGCTTGGTCACAAACACTGAAGCTTTCTTT CASSLVTNTEAFF
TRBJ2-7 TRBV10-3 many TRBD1 TGTGCCATCAGATTGACAGGGAATTCCTACGAGCAGTACTTC CAIRLTGNSYEQYF
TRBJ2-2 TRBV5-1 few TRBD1 TGCGCCAGCAGCTCATCCCCGGGACAGGGCCCCACCGGGGAGCTGTTTTTT CASSSSPGQGPTGELFF
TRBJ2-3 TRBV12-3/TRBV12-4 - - TGTGCCAGCAGTTTATGGCTGAATACGCAGTATTTT CASSLWLNTQYF
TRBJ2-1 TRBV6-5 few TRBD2 TGTGCCAGCAGTTACTCGGTGGCTAGCGGAAACAATGAGCAGTTCTTC CASSYSVASGNNEQFF
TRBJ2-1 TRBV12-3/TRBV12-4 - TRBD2 TGTGCCAGCAGTTTTAGCGGGAGGGGATTCAGCATCCAGTTCTTC CASSFSGRGFSIQFF
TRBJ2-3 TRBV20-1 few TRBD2 TGCAGTGCTACGTTTATAGCGGGAGCCACCACAGATACGCAGTATTTT CSATFIAGATTDTQYF
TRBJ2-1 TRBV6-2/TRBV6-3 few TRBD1 TGTGCCAGCAGTTATGGACAGGCCCTACTCTCGGAAGATGAGCAGTTCTTC CASSYGQALLSEDEQFF
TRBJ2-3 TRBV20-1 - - TGCAGTGCCCAACAAGTACAGGGCGTCACAGATACGCAGTATTTT CSAQQVQGVTDTQYF
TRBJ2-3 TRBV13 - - TGTGCCAGCAGCCCCGCATGGGGGGCAGATACGCAGTATTTT CASSPAWGADTQYF
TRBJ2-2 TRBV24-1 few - TGTGCCACCAGGGGAGGAGGACACACCGGGGAGCTGTTTTTT CATRGGGHTGELFF
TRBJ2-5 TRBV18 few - TGTGCCAGCTCACTAAGCGTCCAAGAGACCCAGTACTTC CASSLSVQETQYF
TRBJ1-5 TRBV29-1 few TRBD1 TGCAGCGTTGCCTGGGACAGCCATCAGCCCCAGCATTTT CSVAWDSHQPQHF
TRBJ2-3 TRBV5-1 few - TGCGCCAGCAGAACAGAGGGCGCAGCAGATACGCAGTATTTT CASRTEGAADTQYF
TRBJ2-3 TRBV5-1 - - TGCGCCAGCAGCCCACGGGGGTGGTGGAGCACAGATACGCAGTATTTT CASSPRGWWSTDTQYF
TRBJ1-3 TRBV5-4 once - TGTGCCAGCAGCTCGGGACTTCGCTCTGGAAACACCATATATTTT CASSSGLRSGNTIYF
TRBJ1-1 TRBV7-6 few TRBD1 TGTGCCAGCAGCTTAGAACAGGGGGCGCCGGTCGACACTGAAGCTTTCTTT CASSLEQGAPVDTEAFF
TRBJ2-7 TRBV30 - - TGTGCCTGGAGCCGTCAGACAGGATACGAGCAGTACTTC CAWSRQTGYEQYF